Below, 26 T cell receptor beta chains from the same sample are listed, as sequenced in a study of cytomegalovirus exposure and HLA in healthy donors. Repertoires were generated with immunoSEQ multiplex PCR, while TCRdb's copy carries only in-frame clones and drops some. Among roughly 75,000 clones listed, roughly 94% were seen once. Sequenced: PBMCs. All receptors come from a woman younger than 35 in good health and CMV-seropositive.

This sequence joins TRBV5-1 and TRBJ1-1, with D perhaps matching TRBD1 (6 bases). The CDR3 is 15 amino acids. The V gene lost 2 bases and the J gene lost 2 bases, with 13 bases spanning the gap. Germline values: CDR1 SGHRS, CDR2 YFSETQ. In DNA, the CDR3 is TGCGCCAGCAGCTTACGACAGGCTAGCAACACTGAAGCTTTCTTT. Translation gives CASSLRQASNTEAFF. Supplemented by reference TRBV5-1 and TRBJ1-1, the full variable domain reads KAGVTQTPRYLIKTRGQQVTLSCSPISGHRSVSWYQQTPGQGLQFLFEYFSETQRNKGNFPGRFSGRQFSNSRSEMNVSTLELGDSALYLCASSLRQASNTEAFFGQGTRLTVV.

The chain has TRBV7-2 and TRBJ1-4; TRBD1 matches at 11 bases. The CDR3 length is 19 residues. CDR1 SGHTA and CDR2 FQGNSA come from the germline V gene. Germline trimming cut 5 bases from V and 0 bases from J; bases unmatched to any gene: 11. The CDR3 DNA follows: TGTGCCAGCAGCCCAAAAATCCCGGGACAGGGGGCAACTAATGAAAAACTGTTTTTT. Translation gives CASSPKIPGQGATNEKLFF.

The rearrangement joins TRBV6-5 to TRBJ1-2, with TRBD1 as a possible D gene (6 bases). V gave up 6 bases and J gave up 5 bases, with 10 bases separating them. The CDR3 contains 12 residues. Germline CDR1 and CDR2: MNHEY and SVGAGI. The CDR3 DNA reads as TGTGCCAGCAGACAGGACAGATATGGCTACACCTTC. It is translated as CASRQDRYGYTF.

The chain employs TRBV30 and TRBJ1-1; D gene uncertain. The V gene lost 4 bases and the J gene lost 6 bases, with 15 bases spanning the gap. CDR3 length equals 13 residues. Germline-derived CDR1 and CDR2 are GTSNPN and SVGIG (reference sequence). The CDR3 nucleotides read TGTGCCTGGACCGGTTACCATTACGCTGAAGCTTTCTTT. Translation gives CAWTGYHYAEAFF.

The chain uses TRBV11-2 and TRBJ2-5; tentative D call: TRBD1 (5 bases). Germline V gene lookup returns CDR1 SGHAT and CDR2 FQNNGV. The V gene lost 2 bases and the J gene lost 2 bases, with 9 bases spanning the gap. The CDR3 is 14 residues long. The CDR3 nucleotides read TGTGCCAGCAGCTTAAGCGACAGACAAGAGACCCAGTACTTC. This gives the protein CASSLSDRQETQYF. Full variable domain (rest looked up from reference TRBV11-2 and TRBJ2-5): EAGVAQSPRYKIIEKRQSVAFWCNPISGHATLYWYQQILGQGPKLLIQFQNNGVVDDSQLPKDRFSAERLKGVDSTLKIQPAKLEDSAVYLCASSLSDRQETQYFGPGTRLLVL.

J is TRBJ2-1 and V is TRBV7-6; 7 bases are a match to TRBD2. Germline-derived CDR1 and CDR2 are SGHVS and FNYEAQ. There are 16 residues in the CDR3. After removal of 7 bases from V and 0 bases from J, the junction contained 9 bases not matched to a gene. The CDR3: CASNPGLVSSYNEQFF. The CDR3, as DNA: TGTGCCAGCAATCCCGGACTAGTTAGCTCCTACAATGAGCAGTTCTTC.

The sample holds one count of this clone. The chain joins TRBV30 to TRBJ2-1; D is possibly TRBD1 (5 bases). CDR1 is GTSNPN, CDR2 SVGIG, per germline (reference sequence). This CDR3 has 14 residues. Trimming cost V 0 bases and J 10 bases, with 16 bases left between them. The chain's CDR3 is CAWSVTLRQTEQFF. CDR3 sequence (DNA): TGTGCCTGGAGTGTAACCCTCAGACAGACAGAGCAGTTCTTC.

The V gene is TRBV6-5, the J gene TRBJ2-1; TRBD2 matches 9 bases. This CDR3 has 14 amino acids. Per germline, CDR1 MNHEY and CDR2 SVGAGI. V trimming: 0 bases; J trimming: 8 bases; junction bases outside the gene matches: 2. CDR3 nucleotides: TGTGCCAGCAGTTACTCGGCGGGAGGGTATGAGCAGTTCTTC. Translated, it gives CASSYSAGGYEQFF.

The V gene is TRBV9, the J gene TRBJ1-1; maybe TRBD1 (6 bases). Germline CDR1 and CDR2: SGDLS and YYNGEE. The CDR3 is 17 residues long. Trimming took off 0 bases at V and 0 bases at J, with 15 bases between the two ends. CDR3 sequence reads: CASSVVRPGALNTEAFF. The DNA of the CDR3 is TGTGCCAGCAGCGTAGTTAGGCCAGGGGCTTTGAACACTGAAGCTTTCTTT.

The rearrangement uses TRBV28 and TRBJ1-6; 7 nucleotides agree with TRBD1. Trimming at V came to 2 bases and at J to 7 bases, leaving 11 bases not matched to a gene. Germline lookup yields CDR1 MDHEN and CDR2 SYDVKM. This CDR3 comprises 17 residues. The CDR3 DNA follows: TGTGCCAGCAGTTTAGTGGGGAACCGGGACAGAAATTCACCCCTCCACTTT. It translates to CASSLVGNRDRNSPLHF.

CDR3 sequence reads: CASSRVAGGSKNIQYF. The CDR3 coding sequence is TGCGCCAGCAGCCGGGTGGCGGGAGGATCCAAAAACATTCAGTACTTC. V gene TRBV4-1 combines with J gene TRBJ2-4; TRBD2 matches at 8 bases. The CDR3 is made up of 16 amino acids. V lost 4 bases and J lost 2; bases outside the gene matches: 7. The germline V gene encodes CDR1 MGHRA and CDR2 YSYEKL.

CDR3 nucleotides: TGTGCCAGCACCTCGACAGTATACAATGAGCAGTTCTTC. It specifies CASTSTVYNEQFF. V is TRBV5-6 and J is TRBJ2-1; TRBD1 might be the D (5 bases). The CDR3 totals 13 residues. In germline, CDR1 is SGHDT, CDR2 YYEEEE. Trimming removed 6 bases from V and 4 bases from J, with 11 bases in between.

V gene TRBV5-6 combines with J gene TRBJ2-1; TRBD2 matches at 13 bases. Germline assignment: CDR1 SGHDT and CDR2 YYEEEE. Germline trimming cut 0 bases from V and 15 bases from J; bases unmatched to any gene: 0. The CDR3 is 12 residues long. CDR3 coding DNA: TGTGCCAGCAGCTTGGGACTAGCGGGAGGGTTCTTC. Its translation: CASSLGLAGGFF.

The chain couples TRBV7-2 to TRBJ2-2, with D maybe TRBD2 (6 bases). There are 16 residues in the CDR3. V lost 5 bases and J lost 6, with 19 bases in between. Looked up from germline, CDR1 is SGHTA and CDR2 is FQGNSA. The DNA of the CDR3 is TGTGCCAGCAGCCGCGATTCGGGGACTTCGTCCGGGGAGCTGTTTTTT. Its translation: CASSRDSGTSSGELFF. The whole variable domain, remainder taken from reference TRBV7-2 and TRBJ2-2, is GAGVSQSPSNKVTEKGKDVELRCDPISGHTALYWYRQSLGQGLEFLIYFQGNSAPDKSGLPSDRFSAERTGGSVSTLTIQRTQQEDSAVYLCASSRDSGTSSGELFFGEGSRLTVL.

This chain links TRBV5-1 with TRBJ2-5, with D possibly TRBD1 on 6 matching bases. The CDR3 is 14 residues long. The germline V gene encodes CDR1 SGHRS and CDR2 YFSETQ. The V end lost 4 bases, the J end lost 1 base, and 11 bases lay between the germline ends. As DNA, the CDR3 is TGCGCCAGCAGCCCCCGGGACACCCAAGAGACCCAGTACTTC. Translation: CASSPRDTQETQYF.

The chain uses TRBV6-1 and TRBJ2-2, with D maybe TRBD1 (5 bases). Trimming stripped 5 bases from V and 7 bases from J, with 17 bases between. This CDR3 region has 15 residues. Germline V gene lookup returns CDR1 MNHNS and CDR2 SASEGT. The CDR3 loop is CASSTTRVLGGELFF. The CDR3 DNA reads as TGTGCCAGCAGTACTACCAGGGTCTTGGGCGGGGAGCTGTTTTTT.

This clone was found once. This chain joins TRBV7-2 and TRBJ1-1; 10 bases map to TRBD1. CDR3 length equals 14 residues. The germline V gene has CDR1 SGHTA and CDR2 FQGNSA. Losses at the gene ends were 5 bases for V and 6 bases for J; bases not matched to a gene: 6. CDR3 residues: CASSTGTGDPEAFF. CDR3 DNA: TGTGCCAGCAGCACCGGGACAGGGGATCCTGAAGCTTTCTTT.

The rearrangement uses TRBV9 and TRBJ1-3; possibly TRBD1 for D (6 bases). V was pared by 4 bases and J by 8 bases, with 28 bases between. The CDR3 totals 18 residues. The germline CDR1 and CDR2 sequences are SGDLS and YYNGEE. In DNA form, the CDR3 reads TGTGCCAGCAGCTCCCAGGACAGTCCCGGCTCCCTCGCTCACACCATATATTTT. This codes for CASSSQDSPGSLAHTIYF.

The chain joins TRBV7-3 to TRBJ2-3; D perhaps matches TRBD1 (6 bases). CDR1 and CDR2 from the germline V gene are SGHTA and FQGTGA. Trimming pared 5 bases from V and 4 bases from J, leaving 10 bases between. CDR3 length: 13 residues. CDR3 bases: TGTGCCAGCAGCCAGACAGGTCCAGATACGCAGTATTTT. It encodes CASSQTGPDTQYF.

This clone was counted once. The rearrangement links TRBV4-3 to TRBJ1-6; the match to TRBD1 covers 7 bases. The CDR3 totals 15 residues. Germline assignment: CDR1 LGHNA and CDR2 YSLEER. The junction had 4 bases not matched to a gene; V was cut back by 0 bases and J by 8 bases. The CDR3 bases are TGCGCCAGCAGCCAAGATGACAGGGTGGATTCACCCCTCCACTTT. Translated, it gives CASSQDDRVDSPLHF.

The CDR3 loop reads CASSLGTSFETQYF. Here the CDR3 DNA reads TGTGCCAGCAGCTTAGGTACTAGCTTTGAGACCCAGTACTTC. The V gene is TRBV7-2, the J gene TRBJ2-5; the D gene is possibly TRBD2 (6 bases). V shed 1 base and J shed 5 bases, with 11 bases lying between them. The CDR3 contains 14 residues. From germline, CDR1 is SGHTA and CDR2 FQGNSA.

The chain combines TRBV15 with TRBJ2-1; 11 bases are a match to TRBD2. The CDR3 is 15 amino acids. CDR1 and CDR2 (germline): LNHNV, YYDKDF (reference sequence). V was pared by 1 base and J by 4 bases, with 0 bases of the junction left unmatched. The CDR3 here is CATSRVAGGYNEQFF. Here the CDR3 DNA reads TGTGCCACCAGCAGAGTAGCGGGAGGGTACAATGAGCAGTTCTTC.

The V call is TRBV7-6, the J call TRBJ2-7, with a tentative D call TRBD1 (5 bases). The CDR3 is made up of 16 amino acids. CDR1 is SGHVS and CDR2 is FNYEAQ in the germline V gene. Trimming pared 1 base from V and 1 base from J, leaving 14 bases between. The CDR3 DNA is TGTGCCAGCAGCTTAGGGGGCCTACCCGTTTCCTACGAGCAGTACTTC. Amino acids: CASSLGGLPVSYEQYF.

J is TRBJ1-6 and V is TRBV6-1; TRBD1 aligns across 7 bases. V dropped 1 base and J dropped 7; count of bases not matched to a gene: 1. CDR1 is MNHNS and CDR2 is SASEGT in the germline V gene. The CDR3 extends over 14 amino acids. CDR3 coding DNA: TGTGCCAGCAGTGAAGGAGGGGGCAATTCACCCCTCCACTTT. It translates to CASSEGGGNSPLHF.

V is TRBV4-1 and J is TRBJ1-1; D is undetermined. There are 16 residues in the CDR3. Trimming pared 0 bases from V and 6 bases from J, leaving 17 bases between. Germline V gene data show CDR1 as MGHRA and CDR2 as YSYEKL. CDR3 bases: TGCGCCAGCAGCCAAGATCGCGGATCCGGGCGGGCTGAAGCTTTCTTT. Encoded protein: CASSQDRGSGRAEAFF.

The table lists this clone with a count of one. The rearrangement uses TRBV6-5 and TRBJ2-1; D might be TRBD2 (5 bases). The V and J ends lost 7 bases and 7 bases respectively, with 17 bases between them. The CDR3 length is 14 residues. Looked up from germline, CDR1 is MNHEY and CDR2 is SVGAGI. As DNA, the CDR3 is TGTGCCAGCACTCTCACTCGGGGTTCAAATGAGCAGTTCTTC. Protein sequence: CASTLTRGSNEQFF.